This T cell receptor beta chain was captured by sequencing in a study of cytomegalovirus exposure and HLA in healthy donors. V was shortened by 2 bases and J by 0 bases, with 3 bases between the two germline ends. The germline V gene has CDR1 SGHDT and CDR2 YYEEEE. This CDR3 is built from 13 residues. This clone has only a few counts. 60 Vbeta and 13 Jbeta primers were used in PCR. Clones were read by immunoSEQ multiplex PCR, and TCRdb kept only the in-frame ones, dropping some. The sample yields about 220,000 clones, 75% to 80% seen once. This TCR derives from a male donor in good health and CMV-seronegative. The chain uses TRBV5-6 and TRBJ1-5; D unclear. Material for sequencing was PBMCs. DNA for the CDR3: TGTGCCAGCAGCTTCTATAGCAATCAGCCCCAGCATTTT. This sequence encodes CASSFYSNQPQHF.